Below, one TCR beta chain is given with its context. The antigen is not known. This may arise from a read error, as a much more abundant clone is one base away. CDR3 length: 13 residues. CDR1 and CDR2 from the germline V gene are SQVTM and ANQGSEA. Any patient presenting with uncontrolled infection, other autoimmune disease, pregnancy or lactation was left out. The source of the sample is a study of T cells in Graves' hyperthyroidism and ophthalmopathy. The TCR beta CDR3 regions underwent amplification using RNA transcripts as the source. Carried out on the TCR CDR3, a first-round RT-PCR used the HTBI primer set. MiXCR was run by TCRdb on the multiplex PCR reads, yielding one entry per CDR3 protein. The table lists hundreds of thousands of distinct CDR3 sequences, nearly 45% of them singletons. Whole-study results and caveats: Peripheral blood also featured most of the thyroid clonotypes expanded above 0.001. Ophthalmopathy could be told apart from stable hyperthyroidism with a 13 V-J model.

This TCR derives from an adult man with Graves' disease, either hyperthyroidism or ophthalmopathy (not recorded which). The material sequenced was peripheral blood or thyroid tissue (not recorded which). The chain employs TRBV29-1 and TRBJ1-4, with 7 positions matching TRBD1. The CDR3 region is CSATGAGGEKPFF. The CDR3 region has the DNA TGCAGCGCTACAGGGGCCGGCGGTGAAAAACCGTTTTTT.